Listed below are T cell receptor beta chains from one sample, sequenced in a study of T cells in localized non-small cell lung cancer. Profiled with immunoSEQ multiplex PCR; TCRdb holds only in-frame clones, not every one. The top ten hold approximately 3% of the sample, which has 7,000 to 9,000 clones, roughly 92% seen once. This specimen was peripheral blood, taken before any cancer treatment. The receptors were gathered from a woman aged 40-70 years with stage I lung adenocarcinoma. CDR3s include the opening cysteine and the closing phenylalanine or tryptophan. Fields, in order: clone size, J gene, V gene, D gene, CDR3 protein, CDR3 DNA. The D gene is left open where the match is weak. Size tells how often a clone was seen (once, few, many) or the class of an expanded clone, and some rows leave it out.

size: NA
J: TRBJ2-2
V: TRBV5-5
D: NA
CDR3: CASSLLGRTNTGELFF
DNA: TGTGCCAGCAGCTTGTTGGGCAGAACGAACACCGGGGAGCTGTTTTTT

size: NA
J: TRBJ2-2
V: TRBV7-3
D: NA
CDR3: CASSSGWTGELFF
DNA: TGTGCCAGCAGCTCAGGGTGGACCGGGGAGCTGTTTTTT

size: NA
J: TRBJ1-2
V: TRBV6-6
D: NA
CDR3: CASRGYGYTF
DNA: TGTGCCAGCAGGGGGTATGGCTACACCTTC

size: NA
J: TRBJ1-5
V: TRBV12-5
D: NA
CDR3: CASGVGTTSNQPQHF
DNA: TGTGCTAGTGGTGTCGGGACAACTAGCAATCAGCCCCAGCATTTT

size: NA
J: TRBJ2-2
V: TRBV5-4
D: TRBD1
CDR3: CASSRDRPYAGELFF
DNA: TGTGCCAGCAGCAGGGACAGGCCTTACGCCGGGGAGCTGTTTTTT

size: NA
J: TRBJ1-2
V: TRBV5-1
D: NA
CDR3: CASSLGPRESGNYGYTF
DNA: TGCGCCAGCAGCTTGGGCCCCCGGGAGAGTGGTAACTATGGCTACACCTTC

size: NA
J: TRBJ2-2
V: TRBV2
D: NA
CDR3: CASSADRTGELFF
DNA: TGTGCCAGCAGTGCCGACAGAACCGGGGAGCTGTTTTTT

size: NA
J: TRBJ2-7
V: TRBV19
D: NA
CDR3: CASSTRQGGYEQYF
DNA: TGTGCCAGTAGTACCCGACAGGGAGGCTACGAGCAGTACTTC

size: NA
J: TRBJ1-2
V: TRBV7-6
D: NA
CDR3: CASSLNSFYGYTF
DNA: TGTGCCAGCAGCTTAAACAGCTTCTATGGCTACACCTTC

size: NA
J: TRBJ1-2
V: TRBV5-1
D: NA
CDR3: CASSLRRGTNYGYTF
DNA: TGCGCCAGCAGCTTAAGGAGGGGAACAAACTATGGCTACACCTTC

size: NA
J: TRBJ2-7
V: TRBV9
D: NA
CDR3: CASSPWDVDSYEQYF
DNA: TGTGCCAGCAGCCCCTGGGACGTGGACTCCTACGAGCAGTACTTC

size: NA
J: TRBJ2-1
V: TRBV4-1
D: NA
CDR3: CASSQAVLSYNEQFF
DNA: TGCGCCAGCAGCCAAGCGGTCCTCTCCTACAATGAGCAGTTCTTC

size: NA
J: TRBJ2-1
V: TRBV5-3
D: NA
CDR3: CARSLVGLSYNEQFF
DNA: TGTGCCAGAAGCTTGGTTGGACTCTCCTACAATGAGCAGTTCTTC

size: NA
J: TRBJ1-3
V: TRBV18
D: NA
CDR3: CASSPRFSGAGNTIYF
DNA: TGTGCCAGCTCACCACGGTTTTCAGGGGCTGGAAACACCATATATTTT

size: NA
J: TRBJ1-2
V: TRBV4-2
D: NA
CDR3: CASSQVLVVTANYGYTF
DNA: TGTGCCAGCAGCCAAGTCTTAGTCGTGACAGCTAACTATGGCTACACCTTC

size: few
J: TRBJ1-5
V: TRBV7-9
D: TRBD1
CDR3: CASSRDRAPYSNQPQHF
DNA: TGTGCCAGCAGCCGGGACAGGGCTCCATATAGCAATCAGCCCCAGCATTTT

size: NA
J: TRBJ2-3
V: TRBV11-2
D: TRBD1
CDR3: CASSSPGTGDTQYF
DNA: TGTGCCAGCAGTAGTCCCGGGACAGGAGATACGCAGTATTTT

size: NA
J: TRBJ1-2
V: TRBV5-1
D: NA
CDR3: CASSLTRGPRNYGYTF
DNA: TGCGCCAGCAGCCTAACCAGGGGACCAAGAAACTATGGCTACACCTTC

size: NA
J: TRBJ2-1
V: TRBV19
D: NA
CDR3: CASRGLAYNEQFF
DNA: TGTGCCAGTAGGGGGCTGGCATACAATGAGCAGTTCTTC

size: NA
J: TRBJ2-1
V: TRBV27
D: NA
CDR3: CASSNQGSVYNEQFF
DNA: TGTGCCAGCAGTAATCAGGGTTCTGTCTACAATGAGCAGTTCTTC

size: NA
J: TRBJ2-5
V: TRBV27
D: NA
CDR3: CASSSGGTGLAQETQYF
DNA: TGTGCCAGCAGTTCGGGAGGGACAGGGCTCGCCCAAGAGACCCAGTACTTC

size: NA
J: TRBJ2-5
V: TRBV19
D: TRBD2
CDR3: CASSAPGGGETQYF
DNA: TGTGCCAGTAGCGCCCCGGGGGGTGGCGAGACCCAGTACTTC

size: NA
J: TRBJ1-5
V: TRBV7-8
D: NA
CDR3: CASSLGYNQPQHF
DNA: TGTGCCAGCAGCTTAGGATACAATCAGCCCCAGCATTTT

size: few
J: TRBJ1-2
V: TRBV4-1
D: TRBD1
CDR3: CASSHETGRDYGYTF
DNA: TGCGCCAGCAGCCACGAGACAGGGAGGGACTATGGCTACACCTTC

size: NA
J: TRBJ1-1
V: TRBV29-1
D: NA
CDR3: CSAKNTEAFF
DNA: TGCAGCGCCAAGAACACTGAAGCTTTCTTT